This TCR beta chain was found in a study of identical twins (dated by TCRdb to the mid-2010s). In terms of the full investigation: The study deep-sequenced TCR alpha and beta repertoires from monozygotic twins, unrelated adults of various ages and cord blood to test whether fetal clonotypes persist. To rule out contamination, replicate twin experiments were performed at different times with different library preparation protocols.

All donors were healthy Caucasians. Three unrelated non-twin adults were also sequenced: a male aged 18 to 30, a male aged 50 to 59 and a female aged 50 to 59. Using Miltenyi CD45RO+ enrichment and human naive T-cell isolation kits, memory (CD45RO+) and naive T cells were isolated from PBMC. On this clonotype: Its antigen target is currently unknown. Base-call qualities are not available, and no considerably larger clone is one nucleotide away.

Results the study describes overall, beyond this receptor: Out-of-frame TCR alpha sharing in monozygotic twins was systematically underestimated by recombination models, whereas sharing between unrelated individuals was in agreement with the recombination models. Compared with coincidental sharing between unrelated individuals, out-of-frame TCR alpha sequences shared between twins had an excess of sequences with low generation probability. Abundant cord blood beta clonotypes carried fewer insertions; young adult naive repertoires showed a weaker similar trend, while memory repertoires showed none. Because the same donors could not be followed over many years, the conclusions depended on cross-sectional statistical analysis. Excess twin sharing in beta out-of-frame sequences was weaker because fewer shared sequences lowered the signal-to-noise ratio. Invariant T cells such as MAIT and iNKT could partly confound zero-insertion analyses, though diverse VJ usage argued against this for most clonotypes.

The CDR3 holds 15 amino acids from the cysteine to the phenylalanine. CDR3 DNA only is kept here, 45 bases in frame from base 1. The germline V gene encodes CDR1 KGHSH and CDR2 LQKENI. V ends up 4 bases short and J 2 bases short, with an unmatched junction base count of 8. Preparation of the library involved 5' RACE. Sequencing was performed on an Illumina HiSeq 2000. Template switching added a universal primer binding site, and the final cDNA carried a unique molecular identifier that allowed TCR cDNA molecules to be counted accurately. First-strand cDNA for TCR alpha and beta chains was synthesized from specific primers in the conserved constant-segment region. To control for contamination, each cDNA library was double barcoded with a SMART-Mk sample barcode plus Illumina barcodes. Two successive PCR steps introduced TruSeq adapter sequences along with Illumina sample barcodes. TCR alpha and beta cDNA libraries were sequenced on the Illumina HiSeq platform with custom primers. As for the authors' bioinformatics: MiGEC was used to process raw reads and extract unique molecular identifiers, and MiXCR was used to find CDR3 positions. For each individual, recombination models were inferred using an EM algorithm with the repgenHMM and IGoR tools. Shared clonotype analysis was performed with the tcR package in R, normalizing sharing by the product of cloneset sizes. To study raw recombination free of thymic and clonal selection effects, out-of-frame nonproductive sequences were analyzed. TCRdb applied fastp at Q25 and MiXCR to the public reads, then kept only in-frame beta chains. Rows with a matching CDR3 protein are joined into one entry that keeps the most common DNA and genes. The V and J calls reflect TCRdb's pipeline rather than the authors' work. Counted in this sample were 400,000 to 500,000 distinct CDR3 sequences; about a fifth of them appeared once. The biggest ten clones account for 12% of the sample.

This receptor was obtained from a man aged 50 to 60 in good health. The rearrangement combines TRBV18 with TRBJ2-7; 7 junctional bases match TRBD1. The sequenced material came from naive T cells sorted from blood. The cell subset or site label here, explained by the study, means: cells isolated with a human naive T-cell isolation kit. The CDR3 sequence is CASSLGQDPTYEQYF. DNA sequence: TGTGCCAGCTCACTTGGACAGGACCCCACCTACGAGCAGTACTTC.